The sequence of this TCR beta chain was determined in a study of shared T cell receptors in the human thymus. The CDR3 sequence is 20 residues long. Trimming removed 3 bases from V and 0 bases from J; junction bases left unmatched: 17. Per the germline V gene, CDR1 is SQVTM and CDR2 is ANQGSEA. Sequenced by immunoSEQ multiplex PCR; TCRdb stores in-frame clones only, minus some. The sample records about 730,000 clones, roughly 88% being singletons. These data also featured in a second study, about human thymus T cells. According to that study: The source of the thymus tissue was resections taken during corrective heart surgery.

The chain links TRBV29-1 to TRBJ2-2; 9 nucleotides align to TRBD2. What was sequenced was thymocytes. This receptor was obtained from a girl less than two years old with a congenital heart defect. The DNA of the CDR3 is TGCAGCGTTGAGTCCCGCTGGGCGGGGGGGGTCCTAACGAACACCGGGGAGCTGTTTTTT. Encoded protein: CSVESRWAGGVLTNTGELFF.